The T cell receptor beta chain described here comes from a study of T cells expressing NK-cell markers. TCRdb reworked the 5' RACE reads into one entry per CDR3 protein, no DNA. Found here are 550,000 to 600,000 distinct CDR3 sequences; the top ten clones hold approximately 4%. CDR1 and CDR2 from the germline V gene are SGHDT and YYEEEE. The CDR3 covers 15 residues. The V and J genes are TRBV5-6 and TRBJ1-5; there is no DNA to check the TCRdb D call of TRBD1. The source is a man between 18 and 29 years old in good health. Sequenced sample: blood T cells: a sorted CD56 or NKG2C T cell subset, CD4+ or CD8+ T cells, or bulk PBMC T cells (not recorded which). The CDR3 protein is CASSLGGRSNQPQHF.